The 21 T cell receptor beta chains below come from one sample, sequenced in a study of blood T cell repertoires in COVID-19. This table comes from immunoSEQ multiplex PCR, and its TCRdb copy is limited to in-frame clones, with some not included. The sample carries around 140,000 clones, roughly 80% recorded once. Input material: peripheral blood. The receptors were gathered from a human donor in a cohort sampled during active COVID-19.

The chain carries TRBV9 and TRBJ2-3; TRBD2 aligns across 10 bases. Germline trimming cut 3 bases from V and 6 bases from J; bases unmatched to any gene: 10. CDR3 length equals 16 residues. The V gene's germline CDR1 is SGDLS and CDR2 YYNGEE. The CDR3 nucleotides are TGTGCCAGCAGCGACCGGACTAGCGGCCCGCAGGATACGCAGTATTTT. Protein product: CASSDRTSGPQDTQYF.

This sequence joins TRBV19 and TRBJ1-5; D gene unclear. With 5 bases removed from V and 4 bases from J, the gap between germline ends came to 9 bases. CDR3 length: 13 residues. Germline V gene sequence: CDR1 LNHDA, CDR2 SQIVND (reference sequence). DNA of the CDR3: TGTGCCAGTAGTTCGACGGGGAATCAGCCCCAGCATTTT. This encodes CASSSTGNQPQHF. Drawing the rest from reference TRBV19 and TRBJ1-5, the complete variable domain is DGGITQSPKYLFRKEGQNVTLSCEQNLNHDAMYWYRQDPGQGLRLIYYSQIVNDFQKGDIAEGYSVSREKKESFPLTVTSAQKNPTAFYLCASSSTGNQPQHFGDGTRLSIL.

The chain joins TRBV5-1 to TRBJ2-1, with D possibly TRBD1 on 5 matching bases. The CDR3 extends over 16 amino acids. V was pared by 1 base and J by 0 bases, with 11 bases between. Germline CDR1 and CDR2: SGHRS and YFSETQ. CDR3 DNA: TGCGCCAGCAGCTTGACAGGCCCGAGCTCCTACAATGAGCAGTTCTTC. This codes for CASSLTGPSSYNEQFF.

This clone was detected once. The chain is built from TRBV7-9 and TRBJ2-7; 10 nucleotides agree with TRBD2. The CDR3 has 15 amino acids. CDR1 SEHNR and CDR2 FQNEAQ come from the germline V gene (reference sequence). V shed 5 bases, J shed 2 bases, and the junction held 6 bases outside the gene matches. The CDR3, as DNA: TGTGCCAGCAGCACGGGACTAGCGTACCCCTACGAGCAGTACGTC. It encodes CASSTGLAYPYEQYV.

The chain joins TRBV15 to TRBJ1-5, with TRBD1 identical over 8 bases. The CDR3 loop spans 15 amino acids. Germline loops: CDR1 LNHNV, CDR2 YYDKDF (reference sequence). Losses at the gene ends were 0 bases for V and 3 bases for J; bases not matched to a gene: 1. CDR3 sequence reads: CATSRDRGPNQPQHF. CDR3 nucleotide sequence: TGTGCCACCAGCAGAGACAGGGGGCCCAATCAGCCCCAGCATTTT.

In this sample, this clone turned up a few times. The chain employs TRBV7-2 and TRBJ2-1, with TRBD2 matching 8 bases. V dropped 0 bases and J dropped 9; count of bases not matched to a gene: 13. The length of the CDR3 is 17 residues. CDR1 and CDR2 from the germline V gene are SGHTA and FQGNSA. The CDR3 DNA is TGTGCCAGCAGCTTAGCGTTTACACTAGCGGTCCCGGGTGAGCAGTTCTTC. Encoded protein: CASSLAFTLAVPGEQFF.

This clone showed up just a few times. V and J are TRBV7-9 and TRBJ1-2; D gene uncertain. The CDR3 spans 15 residues. Trimming took 4 bases from V and 2 from J, leaving 14 bases between them. From germline, CDR1 is SEHNR and CDR2 FQNEAQ (reference sequence). The CDR3, as DNA: TGTGCCAGCAGCTCGGGGTCGAATCCGAACTATGGCTACACCTTC. Its translation: CASSSGSNPNYGYTF.

V and J are TRBV12-3 or TRBV12-4 and TRBJ1-5, with a tentative D call TRBD1 (6 bases). This CDR3 spans 13 amino acids. Trimming took off 3 bases at V and 4 bases at J, with 7 bases between the two ends. Here the CDR3 DNA reads TGTGCCAGCAGTTTCGGACAGAATCAGCCCCAGCATTTT. This encodes CASSFGQNQPQHF.

The chain carries TRBV18 and TRBJ2-1, with 7 bases aligning to TRBD2. V shed 4 bases, J shed 7 bases, and the junction held 7 bases outside the gene matches. CDR1 is KGHSH and CDR2 is LQKENI in the germline V gene. The length of the CDR3 is 14 residues. The CDR3, as DNA: TGTGCCAGCTCACGTGGGTCTAGCGGTAATGAGCAGTTCTTC. Protein: CASSRGSSGNEQFF.

The chain links TRBV19 to TRBJ1-1; a weak D match, TRBD1 (5 bases). The V gene's germline CDR1 is LNHDA and CDR2 SQIVND (reference sequence). Trimming left V 3 bases short and J 4 bases short, with 12 bases between. This CDR3 has 14 amino acids. The DNA for the CDR3 is TGTGCCAGTAGTATCCGAGGGGAGGGCACTGAAGCTTTCTTT. This codes for CASSIRGEGTEAFF.

The J gene is TRBJ2-3, the V gene TRBV6-6; tentative D call: TRBD2 (5 bases). Looked up from germline, CDR1 is MNHNY and CDR2 is SVGAGI (reference sequence). V was cut by 0 bases and J by 4 bases, with 14 bases left in between. This CDR3 is 16 amino acids long. The CDR3 is CASSYSSSGAADTQYF. CDR3 DNA sequence: TGTGCCAGCAGTTACTCCTCGAGCGGAGCTGCAGATACGCAGTATTTT.

V is TRBV3-1 (or the pseudogene TRBV3-2) and J is TRBJ2-3, with 7 bases identical to TRBD2. There are 15 residues in the CDR3. Per the germline V gene, CDR1 is LGHDT and CDR2 is YNNKEL (reference sequence). The trim removed 7 bases at V and 4 bases at J, leaving 11 bases unmatched. CDR3 coding DNA: TGTGCCAGCACCCGGGGCGGGGGAGGCGCAGATACGCAGTATTTT. Encoded protein: CASTRGGGGADTQYF.

The chain couples TRBV6-1 to TRBJ1-2, with D hard to call. Deletions cut 3 bases from V and 4 bases from J, with 21 bases between. The CDR3 has 17 residues. CDR1 is MNHNS and CDR2 is SASEGT in the germline V gene. CDR3 region: CASSDFSGRKDFYGYTF. CDR3 nucleotide sequence: TGTGCCAGCAGTGATTTTAGCGGCCGAAAGGACTTCTATGGCTACACCTTC.

The chain recombines TRBV29-1 with TRBJ2-7, with D possibly matching TRBD2 (6 bases). Germline assignment: CDR1 SQVTM and CDR2 ANQGSEA. The CDR3 contains 15 residues. V lost 2 bases to trimming and J lost 3 bases, with 17 bases between them. The DNA of the CDR3 is TGCAGCGTTGAAATCGATAGGCAGGGACTCTACGAGCAGTACTTC. It specifies CSVEIDRQGLYEQYF.

The rearrangement uses TRBV18 and TRBJ2-2; 7 bases are shared with TRBD1. Germline V lookup: CDR1 KGHSH, CDR2 LQKENI. This CDR3 has 14 residues. J gave up 5 bases and V 2 bases, and 2 bases lay outside the gene matches. CDR3 sequence: CASSPGTDTGELFF. CDR3 sequence (DNA): TGTGCCAGCTCACCAGGGACAGATACCGGGGAGCTGTTTTTT.

The chain links TRBV19 to TRBJ1-5; D is undetermined. The CDR3 totals 12 residues. The V end was cut by 3 bases, the J end by 4 bases, with 4 bases between. The germline CDR1 and CDR2 sequences are LNHDA and SQIVND (reference sequence). The CDR3 DNA follows: TGTGCCAGTAGTATTCTGAATCAGCCCCAGCATTTT. Encoded protein: CASSILNQPQHF.

The gene calls are TRBV5-4 and TRBJ2-5; 7 bases fit TRBD2. This CDR3 region has 15 residues. Trimming cost V 4 bases and J 2 bases; bases outside gene matches: 8. The germline gives CDR1 SGHNT, CDR2 YYREEE (reference sequence). In DNA, the CDR3 is TGTGCCAGCAGCCAAGAAGCGGGACTTCAAGAGACCCAGTACTTC. Its protein product is CASSQEAGLQETQYF.

The V gene is TRBV10-3, the J gene TRBJ1-5, with TRBD1 identical over 9 bases. Germline CDR1 ENHRY, CDR2 SYGVKD. The CDR3 is 15 residues long. Trimming took 2 bases from V and 1 from J; bases not matched to a gene: 0. The CDR3 DNA reads as TGTGCCATCAGTGAGGGACAGGGGAGCAATCAGCCCCAGCATTTT. Its translation is CAISEGQGSNQPQHF.

The rearrangement joins TRBV5-4 to TRBJ2-7; 8 positions match TRBD2. CDR3 length equals 14 residues. Germline CDR1 is SGHNT and CDR2 is YYREEE (reference sequence). With 5 bases clipped from V and 2 bases from J, the junction kept 6 bases outside the gene matches. The CDR3 reads CASSPYGGAYEQYF. The CDR3 DNA is TGTGCCAGCAGTCCCTACGGGGGGGCCTACGAGCAGTACTTC.

The rearrangement links TRBV6-5 to TRBJ2-1; tentatively, D is TRBD1 (6 bases). Trimming took off 4 bases at V and 2 bases at J, with 15 bases between the two ends. Germline-derived CDR1 and CDR2 are MNHEY and SVGAGI. The CDR3 totals 16 residues. CDR3 residues: CASSSSGTIPYNEQFF. DNA for the CDR3: TGTGCCAGCAGTTCCTCCGGGACAATCCCCTACAATGAGCAGTTCTTC.

J is TRBJ1-3 and V is TRBV28; D is unresolved. The CDR3 extends over 17 amino acids. Trimming took off 5 bases at V and 3 bases at J, with 20 bases between the two ends. CDR1 and CDR2 from the germline V gene are MDHEN and SYDVKM. CDR3 region: CASSLDTWGGIGNTIYF. The CDR3 bases are TGTGCCAGCAGTCTCGACACGTGGGGAGGCATTGGAAACACCATATATTTT.